The T cell receptor (beta chain) under discussion was sequenced for a study of T cell responses to AZD1222 COVID-19 vaccine. Whole-study results and caveats: Of the AZD1222 recipients, only six or seven were seropositive at baseline. Among spike-specific TCRs, nearly half reportedly target unmutated variant regions.

The V and J ends lost 7 bases and 8 bases respectively, with 14 bases between them. Germline loops: CDR1 SQVTM, CDR2 ANQGSEA. The CDR3 has 11 residues. Assay used: immunoSEQ multiplex PCR; TCRdb lists only in-frame clones, some missing. The data contain 150,000 or so clones, roughly nine tenths of them singletons. A note on this clone: Its antigen is as yet unknown.

The specimen was peripheral blood, collected on day 0 of AZD1222 vaccination. The clonotype was recovered from an adult in good health. The chain couples TRBV29-1 to TRBJ1-2; D is uncertain. As DNA, the CDR3 is TGCAGCGCCGGGCCGCGCGGGGGCTACACCTTC. Protein: CSAGPRGGYTF.